This T cell receptor (beta chain) is drawn from a study of blood T cell repertoires in COVID-19. Looking at the study overall: Spain, Italy and the United States supplied samples that represented acute and convalescent COVID-19. In each case, the material was cDNA or gDNA derived from T cells, B-cell-depleted T cells, or PBMCs.

CDR3 length: 15 amino acids. The germline V and J ends were trimmed by 8 bases and 2 bases, with 13 bases remaining between them. Looked up from germline, CDR1 is SEHNR and CDR2 is FQNEAQ (reference sequence). Methods used by the authors: Estimation of nucleated cell counts relied on the amplification of reference gene primers. The protocol was immunoSEQ multiplex PCR, while the TCRdb copy is restricted to in-frame clones and leaves out a portion. V and J calls plus clone size are reproduced from that table; the DNA served to infer D and trimming. The data hold 150,000 to 200,000 clones, with over 75% observed a single time.

The clonotype was recovered from a human donor in a cohort sampled during active COVID-19. V is TRBV7-9 and J is TRBJ2-6; D is uncertain. Material for sequencing was peripheral blood. In nucleotides, the CDR3 is TGTGCCAGCTCAAAGGCGGCTCCTGGGGCCAACGTCCTGACTTTC. This sequence encodes CASSKAAPGANVLTF.